The TCR beta chain under discussion was sequenced for a study of follicular helper T cells after annual influenza vaccination. Study-level points and caveats: Undersampling of larger non-cTfh compartments could not be excluded.

The repertoire was sequenced with immunoSEQ multiplex PCR; TCRdb's copy has only in-frame clones and lacks some. The sample has 11,000 to 15,000 clones; approximately 84% are singletons. As to time point: 2014-2015 season, pre-vaccination. Subjects lived in the community and lacked influenza vaccine within the prior 6 months. This CDR3 has 14 amino acids. CDR1 is MNHEY, CDR2 SMNVEV, per germline (reference sequence). Points on this clone: What it binds is not known. At one of its ends the junction is not consistent with the germline gene, which may arise from a read error.

Sequenced material: CXCR5- memory CD4+ T cells sorted from blood, taken on the day of influenza vaccination. This sequence joins TRBV27 and TRBJ2-3; no clear D gene. This clonotype originated in an adult who received the influenza vaccine. Here the CDR3 reads CTSSLSDGTDTQYF. In DNA, the CDR3 is TGTACCAGCAGTTTATCGGACGGCACAGATACGCAGTATTTT.